This T cell receptor (beta chain) was captured in a study of blood T cell repertoires in COVID-19. The overall study: Sites in the United States, Italy and Spain provided acute and convalescent COVID-19 samples.

Per the original methods: Amplification with reference gene primers provided the estimates of nucleated cell counts. The method was immunoSEQ multiplex PCR; TCRdb's version includes in-frame clones alone and lacks a portion of them. The D gene and trimming were derived from the DNA, and the V and J assignments and clone size from that table. This table has 390,000 or so clones, approximately 90% appearing once. CDR1 SQVTM and CDR2 ANQGSEA come from the germline V gene. J was trimmed by 3 bases and V by 7 bases; bases with no gene match: 5. CDR3 length: 12 residues. The chain carries TRBV29-1 and TRBJ1-2; 7 bases are a match to TRBD1. Sequenced: peripheral blood. This TCR came from a woman under 40 with active or convalescent COVID-19. CDR3 sequence: CSARGTDYGYTF. The CDR3 DNA reads as TGCAGCGCACGCGGGACAGACTATGGCTACACCTTC. Full variable domain (rest looked up from reference TRBV29-1 and TRBJ1-2): SAVISQKPSRDICQRGTSLTIQCQVDSQVTMMFWYRQQPGQSLTLIATANQGSEATYESGFVIDKFPISRPNLTFSTLTVSNMSPEDSSIYLCSARGTDYGYTFGSGTRLTVV.